Listed below are T cell receptor beta chains from one sample, sequenced in a study of T cell responses to AZD1222 COVID-19 vaccine. TCRdb's copy holds only in-frame clones and misses some; the assay was immunoSEQ multiplex PCR. The data contain 150,000 or so clones, 75% to 90% of them singletons. The sequences come from peripheral blood, collected on day 0 of AZD1222 vaccination. The receptors come from an adult in good health. CDR3s include the opening cysteine and the closing phenylalanine or tryptophan. The D gene is left open where the match is weak.

d_gene	v_gene	j_gene	CDR3aa	CDR3nt
-	TRBV7-9	TRBJ2-1	CASSLGPPQVWQFF	TGTGCCAGCAGCTTGGGACCCCCCCAGGTATGGCAGTTCTTC
-	TRBV13	TRBJ1-1	CASSFFSGWNTEAFF	TGTGCCAGCAGCTTCTTCTCAGGGTGGAACACTGAAGCTTTCTTT
-	TRBV21-1	TRBJ1-5	CASSTRILGPQHF	TGTGCCAGCAGCACCCGGATTTTGGGGCCCCAGCATTTT
-	TRBV7-2	TRBJ2-7	CASSSLGPPDEQYF	TGTGCCAGCAGCTCCCTTGGACCGCCCGACGAGCAGTACTTC
-	TRBV3-1/TRBV3-2	TRBJ1-1	CASSQDPGGGTEAFF	TGTGCCAGCAGCCAAGATCCGGGAGGGGGCACTGAAGCTTTCTTT
-	TRBV28	TRBJ1-5	CASSLNQPQHF	TGTGCCAGCAGTTTAAATCAGCCCCAGCATTTT
-	TRBV11-2	TRBJ2-5	CASSLDPEGETQYF	TGTGCCAGCAGCTTAGATCCGGAGGGAGAGACCCAGTACTTC
-	TRBV12-3/TRBV12-4	TRBJ1-2	CASSFSWDYGYTF	TGTGCCAGCAGTTTTTCGTGGGACTATGGCTACACCTTC
-	TRBV28	TRBJ1-1	CASSRVPPNTEAFF	TGTGCCAGCAGCAGGGTCCCCCCCAACACTGAAGCTTTCTTT
-	TRBV6-1	TRBJ1-3	CASSESWGPGNTIYF	TGTGCCAGCAGTGAAAGTTGGGGGCCGGGAAACACCATATATTTT
-	TRBV2	TRBJ1-4	CASYDKTNEKLFF	TGTGCCAGCTATGATAAAACTAATGAAAAACTGTTTTTT
-	TRBV29-1	TRBJ2-5	CSHWERDQETQYF	TGCAGCCATTGGGAACGAGACCAAGAGACCCAGTACTTC
TRBD1	TRBV9	TRBJ2-3	CASSVGQGRHYTDTQYF	TGTGCCAGCAGCGTCGGACAGGGGCGACACTACACAGATACGCAGTATTTT